Each of the 13 T cell receptor beta chains below was sequenced from the same sample in a study of spatial heterogeneity in lung cancer. The time point was: sample taken at primary tumor resection. Tumor, nontumor lung or frozen PBMC supplied whole RNA that was sequenced unsorted. TCRdb reprocessed the 5' RACE reads with MiXCR, giving one entry per CDR3 protein. The sample has tens of thousands of distinct CDR3 sequences; 9.5% to 15% are singletons. The input for sequencing was PBMCs, taken at surgery. These TCRs come from a male donor with early-stage non-small cell lung cancer.

The rearrangement joins TRBV12-3 or TRBV12-4 to TRBJ2-5, with TRBD1 as a possible D gene (6 bases). The V and J ends lost 5 bases and 2 bases respectively, with 15 bases between them. The CDR3 sequence is 15 residues long. In DNA, the CDR3 is TGTGCCAGCAGTAACGGACAGACGGTTCAAGAGACCCAGTACTTC. This sequence encodes CASSNGQTVQETQYF.

In this sample, this clonotype turned up a few times. V is TRBV7-9 and J is TRBJ1-1; no reliable D call. Per the germline V gene, CDR1 is SEHNR and CDR2 is FQNEAQ (reference sequence). The CDR3 is made up of 16 amino acids. V was clipped by 1 base and J by 5 bases, with 17 bases between them. The CDR3 loop reads CASSLEVWTGGTEAFF. The CDR3 bases are TGTGCCAGCAGCTTAGAAGTGTGGACGGGAGGGACTGAAGCTTTCTTT.

There are a few counts of this clonotype. CDR3 amino acids: CAISESKRGSQETQYF. CDR3 nucleotides: TGTGCCATCAGTGAGTCTAAGCGGGGGTCTCAAGAGACCCAGTACTTC. V usage is TRBV10-3 and J usage is TRBJ2-5, with 8 bases identical to TRBD2. V shed 0 bases and J 2 bases; nucleotides not matched to a gene: 5. This CDR3 comprises 16 residues. Germline V lookup: CDR1 ENHRY, CDR2 SYGVKD.

This clonotype was seen ten or more times. The rearrangement uses TRBV24-1 and TRBJ1-1; D call uncertain. The V end was cut by 1 base, the J end by 0 bases, with 2 bases between. CDR1 KGHDR and CDR2 SFDVKD come from the germline V gene. The CDR3 is made up of 13 amino acids. The CDR3 here is CATSDFLNTEAFF. In nucleotides, the CDR3 is TGTGCCACCAGTGATTTCCTGAACACTGAAGCTTTCTTT.

This chain uses TRBV20-1 with TRBJ1-2; maybe TRBD1 (5 bases). CDR3 length: 15 residues. Germline loops: CDR1 DFQATT, CDR2 SNEGSKA (reference sequence). V lost 3 bases and J lost 4, with 18 bases in between. This CDR3 is CSARPPADRPYGYTF. The CDR3 DNA follows: TGCAGTGCTAGGCCCCCGGCCGACAGACCCTATGGCTACACCTTC.

Here the CDR3 reads CASSPQEKGAETQYF. DNA of the CDR3: TGTGCCAGCTCACCACAGGAAAAGGGGGCAGAGACCCAGTACTTC. The V gene is TRBV18, the J gene TRBJ2-5, with 7 bases lining up with TRBD1. With V trimmed by 1 base and J by 4 bases, 6 bases remained unmatched. CDR3 length equals 15 residues. From germline, CDR1 is KGHSH and CDR2 LQKENI.

V gene TRBV20-1 combines with J gene TRBJ2-5, with D unclear. CDR1 is DFQATT, CDR2 SNEGSKA, per germline (reference sequence). V was clipped by 4 bases and J by 0 bases, with 6 bases between them. The CDR3 has 12 residues. The CDR3 sequence is CSAIGNQETQYF. DNA of the CDR3: TGCAGTGCTATTGGGAACCAAGAGACCCAGTACTTC.

This clonotype has more than one count but fewer than ten. The rearrangement links TRBV11-2 to TRBJ2-1, with 8 bases aligning to TRBD1. This CDR3 spans 11 amino acids. V trimming: 5 bases; J trimming: 14 bases; junction bases outside the gene matches: 5. The germline CDR1 and CDR2 sequences are SGHAT and FQNNGV. This chain's CDR3 is CASSRDRLKFF. As DNA, the CDR3 is TGTGCCAGCAGCCGGGACAGGTTAAAGTTCTTC.

This clonotype was counted a few times. The J gene is TRBJ1-5, the V gene TRBV28; possibly TRBD1 for D (5 bases). CDR1 and CDR2 from the germline V gene are MDHEN and SYDVKM. The CDR3 contains 12 residues. V was pared by 4 bases and J by 11 bases, with 12 bases between. The CDR3 DNA reads as TGTGCCAGCAGTTCAGGGATCCTCGCCCAGCATTTT. Translating it yields CASSSGILAQHF.

This clonotype was observed a few times. In nucleotides, the CDR3 is TGTGCCAGCAGCTCCCAGGGCCCTCTGAACACCGGGGAGCTGTTTTTT. This gives the protein CASSSQGPLNTGELFF. The chain combines TRBV7-2 with TRBJ2-2; TRBD1 might be the D (5 bases). The CDR3 has 16 residues. Trimming pared 4 bases from V and 1 base from J, leaving 13 bases between. From germline, CDR1 is SGHTA and CDR2 FQGNSA. Combining the CDR3 with reference TRBV7-2 and TRBJ2-2 gives the whole variable domain GAGVSQSPSNKVTEKGKDVELRCDPISGHTALYWYRQSLGQGLEFLIYFQGNSAPDKSGLPSDRFSAERTGGSVSTLTIQRTQQEDSAVYLCASSSQGPLNTGELFFGEGSRLTVL.

This sequence joins TRBV12-3 or TRBV12-4 and TRBJ2-2; D is ambiguous. The CDR3 length is 12 residues. The V gene lost 3 bases and the J gene lost 9 bases, with 8 bases spanning the gap. CDR3 loop: CASSFLRRELFF. The CDR3 region has the DNA TGTGCCAGCAGTTTTCTGAGGAGGGAGCTGTTTTTT.

This clonotype was observed many times. CDR3 in amino acids: CASSELQGVAKNIQYF. CDR3 in DNA: TGTGCCAGCAGTGAACTACAGGGAGTAGCCAAAAACATTCAGTACTTC. This chain joins TRBV6-1 and TRBJ2-4; maybe TRBD1 (6 bases). Germline V gives CDR1 MNHNS, CDR2 SASEGT. The CDR3 loop spans 16 amino acids. V lost 2 bases to trimming and J lost 0 bases, with 11 bases between them.

This clonotype was recorded a few times. The CDR3 reads CASSVGDSYPNPGEQFF. CDR3 in DNA: TGTGCCAGCAGCGTAGGCGACTCCTACCCTAATCCTGGTGAGCAGTTCTTC. The chain joins TRBV9 to TRBJ2-1; D unresolved. The V gene lost 0 bases and the J gene lost 9 bases, with 22 bases spanning the gap. Looked up from germline, CDR1 is SGDLS and CDR2 is YYNGEE. The CDR3 spans 17 residues.